These 11 T cell receptor beta chains share one sample of origin, sequenced in a study of blood T cell repertoires in COVID-19. This table comes from immunoSEQ multiplex PCR, and its TCRdb copy is limited to in-frame clones, with some not included. The sample has some 160,000 clones, just under 85% seen once. The sequenced sample consisted of PBMCs or T cells enriched from blood (not recorded which). The receptors were gathered from a woman between 35 and 50 years old who had recovered from COVID-19.

The rearrangement links TRBV7-2 to TRBJ2-3, with 7 positions matching TRBD2. Looked up from germline, CDR1 is SGHTA and CDR2 is FQGNSA. V lost 0 bases and J lost 5; bases outside the gene matches: 5. The CDR3 has 15 amino acids. CDR3 sequence (DNA): TGTGCCAGCAGCTTAGCGGGGGGGGGTGTAGATACGCAGTATTTT. The encoded protein is CASSLAGGGVDTQYF.

This clone was detected only once. The rearrangement joins TRBV19 to TRBJ1-4, with D perhaps matching TRBD1 (5 bases). CDR1 LNHDA and CDR2 SQIVND come from the germline V gene (reference sequence). V lost 8 bases and J lost 0, with 13 bases in between. This CDR3 has 15 residues. CDR3 nucleotides: TGTGCCAGTCGGAAACGACAGACAACTAATGAAAAACTGTTTTTT. As protein: CASRKRQTTNEKLFF.

V usage is TRBV28 and J usage is TRBJ1-5, with a possible D match to TRBD1 (5 bases). Germline V gene data show CDR1 as MDHEN and CDR2 as SYDVKM. Trimming cost V 5 bases and J 3 bases, with 11 bases left between them. The length of the CDR3 is 14 residues. DNA of the CDR3: TGTGCCAGCAGTATTCAGGGACTCAATCAGCCCCAGCATTTT. Translating it yields CASSIQGLNQPQHF.

The V and J genes are TRBV3-1 (or the pseudogene TRBV3-2) and TRBJ2-3, with 7 bases aligning to TRBD2. The CDR3 runs 17 residues. V was clipped by 5 bases and J by 2 bases; unmatched bases: 13. CDR1 LGHDT and CDR2 YNNKEL come from the germline V gene (reference sequence). The chain's CDR3 is CASSKRGAGIFTDTQYF. The CDR3 coding sequence is TGTGCCAGCAGCAAAAGGGGAGCGGGGATCTTCACAGATACGCAGTATTTT.

This clone turned up a few times. The rearrangement links TRBV6-4 to TRBJ2-1; D is possibly TRBD2 (5 bases). Per the germline V gene, CDR1 is MRHNA and CDR2 is SNTAGT. CDR3 length equals 16 residues. V was clipped by 2 bases and J by 0 bases, with 11 bases between them. The CDR3 bases are TGTGCCAGCAGTGACACGGTAGGGAGCTCCTACAATGAGCAGTTCTTC. Translated: CASSDTVGSSYNEQFF.

J is TRBJ1-4 and V is TRBV30; 7 nucleotides match TRBD1. Germline trimming cut 5 bases from V and 5 bases from J; bases unmatched to any gene: 8. The CDR3 is made up of 14 amino acids. CDR1 and CDR2 from the germline V gene are GTSNPN and SVGIG (reference sequence). The CDR3, as DNA: TGTGCCTGGGCCCTGGGGACAGAGAATGAAAAACTGTTTTTT. This encodes CAWALGTENEKLFF.

This rearrangement joins TRBV9 to TRBJ2-1; no clear D. The CDR3 consists of 13 residues. V lost 5 bases and J 9 bases, leaving 15 bases between the germline ends. Germline V gene lookup returns CDR1 SGDLS and CDR2 YYNGEE. The CDR3 is CASSQGDPGEQFF. CDR3 DNA: TGTGCCAGCAGTCAAGGCGACCCGGGTGAGCAGTTCTTC. Using reference TRBV9 and TRBJ2-1 for the parts outside the CDR3, the full variable domain is DSGVTQTPKHLITATGQRVTLRCSPRSGDLSVYWYQQSLDQGLQFLIQYYNGEERAKGNILERFSAQQFPDLHSELNLSSLELGDSALYFCASSQGDPGEQFFGPGTRLTVL.

The chain has TRBV4-1 and TRBJ2-7, with 11 bases identical to TRBD2. The junction had 3 bases not matched to a gene; V was cut back by 0 bases and J by 2 bases. CDR3 size: 16 residues. The germline V gene has CDR1 MGHRA and CDR2 YSYEKL. The CDR3 coding sequence is TGCGCCAGCAGCCAAGACCCGGGACTAGCGGCCTACGAGCAGTACTTC. This sequence encodes CASSQDPGLAAYEQYF.

This chain links TRBV27 with TRBJ2-5, with 7 nucleotides matching TRBD1. The V gene's germline CDR1 is MNHEY and CDR2 SMNVEV (reference sequence). The CDR3 extends over 15 amino acids. Unmatched junction bases numbered 10, after V lost 5 bases and J lost 4 bases. This CDR3 reads CASSPYYRGGETQYF. The CDR3 nucleotides are TGTGCCAGCAGTCCCTACTACAGGGGCGGAGAGACCCAGTACTTC.

This clone was seen once. J is TRBJ2-7 and V is TRBV7-6; weak D call: TRBD1 (5 bases). This CDR3 has 13 residues. V was pared by 5 bases and J by 6 bases, with 14 bases between. The germline CDR1 and CDR2 sequences are SGHVS and FNYEAQ. CDR3: CASSPTLRGEQYF. The CDR3 DNA reads as TGTGCCAGCAGCCCCACCCTTAGGGGCGAGCAGTACTTC.

V is TRBV5-1 and J is TRBJ2-3; D is possibly TRBD1 (6 bases). Germline CDR1 and CDR2: SGHRS and YFSETQ. V was shortened by 3 bases and J by 4 bases, with 18 bases between the two germline ends. The CDR3 has 16 amino acids. The CDR3 nucleotides read TGCGCCAGCAGCTCCTCCGGGACAAACGGGGCAGATACGCAGTATTTT. This gives the protein CASSSSGTNGADTQYF.